The next 9 T cell receptor beta chains were all read from a single sample in a study of lymphopenia after photon versus proton radiotherapy. Sequencing was performed with immunoSEQ multiplex PCR; in TCRdb, only in-frame clones are kept and a portion is missing. The sample carries 15,000 to 20,000 clones, approximately 86% recorded once. This material consisted of peripheral blood, taken from a patient treated with proton-based radiotherapy. The receptor source for this set is a man aged 65 to 79 with pancreatic cancer.

The chain employs TRBV19 and TRBJ2-3, with 8 bases that match TRBD2. Germline CDR1 and CDR2: LNHDA and SQIVND (reference sequence). This CDR3 has 17 amino acids. J was trimmed by 6 bases and V by 5 bases; bases with no gene match: 16. The CDR3 spells CASSFAAGERGLDTQYF. The CDR3 region has the DNA TGTGCCAGTAGTTTCGCAGCGGGGGAACGGGGTTTGGATACGCAGTATTTT.

This rearrangement joins TRBV7-9 to TRBJ2-1; D is undetermined. Germline V lookup: CDR1 SEHNR, CDR2 FQNEAQ (reference sequence). CDR3 length equals 14 residues. The V end lost 5 bases, the J end lost 1 base, and 9 bases lay between the germline ends. The CDR3 spells CASSPDGSYNEQFF. The CDR3 DNA is TGTGCCAGCAGCCCGGACGGGTCCTACAATGAGCAGTTCTTC.

The chain carries TRBV18 and TRBJ1-5; D unclear. This CDR3 contains 18 residues. Trimming stripped 6 bases from V and 3 bases from J, with 24 bases between. Germline V lookup: CDR1 KGHSH, CDR2 LQKENI. DNA for the CDR3: TGTGCCAGCTCCCTATCAACAGCGAGCGGGCTGTACAATCAGCCCCAGCATTTT. Protein: CASSLSTASGLYNQPQHF.

The V gene is TRBV5-4, the J gene TRBJ2-2; D may be TRBD1 (5 bases). This CDR3 is 14 amino acids long. CDR1 and CDR2 (germline): SGHNT, YYREEE (reference sequence). Trimming removed 4 bases at V and 6 bases at J, with 13 bases between. The CDR3 coding sequence is TGTGCCAGCAGCCCGTTTCAGGGTGCCGGGGAGCTGTTTTTT. Translated, it gives CASSPFQGAGELFF.

The chain has TRBV7-9 and TRBJ1-1, with TRBD1 matching over 9 bases. V shed 6 bases and J 4 bases; nucleotides not matched to a gene: 9. CDR3 length: 15 residues. Germline CDR1 reads SEHNR; CDR2 reads FQNEAQ (reference sequence). CDR3: CASRGAGTGSTEAFF. Here the CDR3 DNA reads TGTGCCAGCAGGGGAGCAGGGACAGGGAGCACTGAAGCTTTCTTT.

The chain employs TRBV5-1 and TRBJ1-3; TRBD1 matches at 9 bases. With 3 bases clipped from V and 4 bases from J, the junction kept 5 bases outside the gene matches. The CDR3 has 15 amino acids. CDR1 and CDR2 from the germline V gene are SGHRS and YFSETQ. CDR3 bases: TGCGCCAGCAGCTACACCGGGACAGGGGGAAACACCATATATTTT. Protein sequence: CASSYTGTGGNTIYF.

V and J are TRBV11-2 and TRBJ2-1; D might be TRBD1 (6 bases). V lost 0 bases to trimming and J lost 0 bases, with 9 bases between them. CDR3 length equals 16 residues. Germline values: CDR1 SGHAT, CDR2 FQNNGV. The chain's CDR3 is CASSLERGSSYNEQFF. CDR3 DNA sequence: TGTGCCAGCAGCTTAGAGAGGGGGAGCTCCTACAATGAGCAGTTCTTC.

This clone appeared a single time. The chain links TRBV4-1 to TRBJ2-4, with D perhaps matching TRBD1 (6 bases). This CDR3 contains 19 residues. Per germline, CDR1 MGHRA and CDR2 YSYEKL. Between the trimmed V and J ends, which lost 3 bases and 1 base, there was a span of 22 bases. The CDR3 region has the DNA TGCGCCAGCAGCCACGACGGGACATCCCTTTTGGAGGCCAAAAACATTCAGTACTTC. It codes for CASSHDGTSLLEAKNIQYF.

The chain recombines TRBV6-6 with TRBJ2-3; weak D call: TRBD1 (5 bases). Germline CDR1 reads MNHNY; CDR2 reads SVGAGI (reference sequence). The CDR3 loop spans 16 amino acids. V was shortened by 10 bases and J by 2 bases, with 22 bases between the two germline ends. The CDR3 DNA reads TGTGCCACCCTAGGGGTCTCGAGGAGTCCCACAGATACGCAGTATTTT. As protein: CATLGVSRSPTDTQYF.